This is a list of T cell receptor beta chains from one sample in a study of PD-1 blockade in classical Hodgkin lymphoma. Using immunoSEQ multiplex PCR, the repertoire was profiled, and TCRdb retains in-frame clones only, with some absent. This sample yields more than 85,000 clones, of which 89% are seen a single time; roughly 19% belongs to the top ten. This material consisted of peripheral blood mononuclear cells (PBMCs), taken before the fourth cycle of nivolumab. All receptors derive from a human donor with classical Hodgkin lymphoma. The CDR3 runs from the conserved cysteine through the conserved F or W. A D gene is named only where the DNA matches it firmly. Expanded clones are given a class, and other clones once, few, many or no size at all.

cdr3_nt cdr3_aa j_call clone_size v_call d_call
TGCGCCAGCAGCTTGTCCATGGACTACGAGCAGTACTTC CASSLSMDYEQYF TRBJ2-7 - TRBV5-1 -
TGTGCCAGCAGCTCAGCCGGGACCCCGACAACCCGGGAGCTGTTTTTT CASSSAGTPTTRELFF TRBJ2-2 - TRBV13 -
TGTGCCAGCAGTTTCGATGGTATTTCCTACGAGCAGTACTTC CASSFDGISYEQYF TRBJ2-7 - TRBV27 -
TGTGCCAGCAGTCTAACGAAGGGGCTGGGGACTGAAGCTTTCTTT CASSLTKGLGTEAFF TRBJ1-1 - TRBV6-5 -
TGTGCCAGCACTCTCGGGGGGGAAAACACTGAAGCTTTCTTT CASTLGGENTEAFF TRBJ1-1 - TRBV2 -
TGCGCCAGCAGCCAGGGGGCCATGGAGACCCAGTACTTC CASSQGAMETQYF TRBJ2-5 - TRBV4-1 -
TGCGCCAGCAGCTTGGAAAGACAGGGATTTGGCACTGAAGCTTTCTTT CASSLERQGFGTEAFF TRBJ1-1 once TRBV5-1 TRBD1
TGTGCCAGCAGTTACTCGGGACAGGGCTTTACCGGGGAGCTGTTTTTT CASSYSGQGFTGELFF TRBJ2-2 - TRBV6-5 TRBD1
TGTGCCAGCAGCCTTTCTTTACTAGCGGGAGGGCCGGGGTGGTCCGAGCAGTACTTC CASSLSLLAGGPGWSEQYF TRBJ2-7 - TRBV2 TRBD2
TGTGCCAGCAGCCCCGGGTCGGGTAGCAATCAGCCCCAGCATTTT CASSPGSGSNQPQHF TRBJ1-5 - TRBV5-6 -
TGTGCCAGCAGCTCCGGAGGCAGCTCTCAGCCCCAGCATTTT CASSSGGSSQPQHF TRBJ1-5 once TRBV7-6 -
TGTGCCAGCAGGGGGAGCACAGATACGCAGTATTTT CASRGSTDTQYF TRBJ2-3 - TRBV6-5 -
TGTGCCAGCAGCGTAGACCAACTTAATGAGCAGTTCTTC CASSVDQLNEQFF TRBJ2-1 - TRBV7-9 -
TGTGCCAGCAGCGTAGCGCTAGCGGGTATCCAAGAGACCCAGTACTTC CASSVALAGIQETQYF TRBJ2-5 - TRBV9 TRBD2
TGTGCCTGGAGTGTACCCAGGACCCCGGCCGGGGAGCTGTTTTTT CAWSVPRTPAGELFF TRBJ2-2 - TRBV30 -